The 10 T cell receptor beta chains given below trace back to one sample, sequenced in a study of cytomegalovirus exposure and HLA in healthy donors. Use of 60 Vbeta and 13 Jbeta primers characterized the PCR. The assay was immunoSEQ multiplex PCR, and TCRdb's table has in-frame clones only and misses some. Among some 180,000 clones listed, 65% to 80% were seen once. The specimen sequenced was PBMCs. Receptors originate from a woman in her 30s in good health and CMV-seropositive.

This clone showed up many times. Other nucleotide sequences in the sample specify the same CDR3. The chain couples TRBV11-2 to TRBJ1-3; D unresolved. CDR3 size: 14 residues. Per germline, CDR1 SGHAT and CDR2 FQNNGV. V shed 1 base and J shed 0 bases, with 4 bases lying between them. CDR3 amino acids: CASSLAVSGNTIYF. The CDR3 DNA follows: TGTGCCAGCAGCTTAGCGGTCTCTGGAAACACCATATATTTT.

The chain combines TRBV29-1 with TRBJ2-7, with TRBD2 as a possible D gene (6 bases). Trimming pared 4 bases from V and 3 bases from J, leaving 13 bases between. This CDR3 comprises 13 residues. Germline CDR1 SQVTM, CDR2 ANQGSEA. This CDR3 reads CSVGGLYHYEQYF. In nucleotides, the CDR3 is TGCAGCGTTGGGGGACTCTACCACTACGAGCAGTACTTC.

This rearrangement joins TRBV7-9 to TRBJ1-2; weak D call: TRBD1 (6 bases). Germline V CDR1 and CDR2: SEHNR, FQNEAQ (reference sequence). This CDR3 is built from 17 residues. V was cut by 1 base and J by 2 bases, with 17 bases left in between. CDR3 loop: CASSLVGGGLGNYGYTF. In DNA, the CDR3 is TGTGCCAGCAGCTTAGTAGGCGGGGGGCTAGGGAACTATGGCTACACCTTC.

The rearrangement uses TRBV14 and TRBJ2-7; the D gene is possibly TRBD2 (6 bases). V lost 4 bases and J 7 bases, leaving 23 bases between the germline ends. The CDR3 extends over 16 amino acids. From germline, CDR1 is SGHDN and CDR2 FVKESK. The CDR3: CASSPFGGLPYAEQYF. In nucleotides, the CDR3 is TGTGCCAGCAGCCCCTTTGGGGGACTCCCTTACGCGGAGCAGTACTTC.

This clone was observed a single time. The chain has TRBV4-1 and TRBJ1-1; the D gene is possibly TRBD1 (6 bases). CDR3 size: 16 residues. Germline CDR1 and CDR2: MGHRA and YSYEKL. Trimming took 5 bases from V and 0 from J, leaving 16 bases between them. The CDR3 sequence is CASSGLGGPLNTEAFF. CDR3 bases: TGCGCCAGCAGCGGTTTGGGGGGGCCCTTGAACACTGAAGCTTTCTTT.

This clone was seen only a few times. The V gene is TRBV7-2, the J gene TRBJ2-2, with D possibly matching TRBD1 (6 bases). The CDR3 length is 17 residues. V lost 1 base and J 7 bases, leaving 19 bases between the germline ends. The germline CDR1 and CDR2 sequences are SGHTA and FQGNSA. CDR3 sequence: CASSLGWGQGMIGELFF. The CDR3 region has the DNA TGTGCCAGCAGCTTAGGGTGGGGTCAGGGGATGATCGGGGAGCTGTTTTTT.

Only a few counts were recorded for this clone. V is TRBV6-5 and J is TRBJ1-6; possibly TRBD1 for D (5 bases). V shed 7 bases and J shed 7 bases, with 11 bases lying between them. The germline V gene encodes CDR1 MNHEY and CDR2 SVGAGI. The CDR3 runs to 13 residues. In DNA, the CDR3 is TGTGCCAGCACGGGGGGAGGGAATTCACCCCTCCACTTT. It encodes CASTGGGNSPLHF.

The CDR3 nucleotides read TGCGCCAGCAGGGGCATGGGGCGCACTGAAGCTTTCTTT. Translating gives CASRGMGRTEAFF. The chain couples TRBV5-1 to TRBJ1-1; D perhaps matches TRBD1 (5 bases). Trimming took off 5 bases at V and 4 bases at J, with 12 bases between the two ends. The germline gives CDR1 SGHRS, CDR2 YFSETQ. The CDR3 is 13 amino acids. Using reference TRBV5-1 and TRBJ1-1 for the parts outside the CDR3, the full variable domain is KAGVTQTPRYLIKTRGQQVTLSCSPISGHRSVSWYQQTPGQGLQFLFEYFSETQRNKGNFPGRFSGRQFSNSRSEMNVSTLELGDSALYLCASRGMGRTEAFFGQGTRLTVV.

V is TRBV25-1 and J is TRBJ1-6; TRBD1 is a possible D gene (5 bases). Looked up from germline, CDR1 is MGHDK and CDR2 is SYGVNS. The CDR3 runs 16 residues. V was shortened by 4 bases and J by 4 bases, with 14 bases between the two germline ends. CDR3: CASSVGGTIYNSPLHF. The CDR3 coding sequence is TGTGCCAGCAGTGTCGGGGGAACGATTTATAATTCACCCCTCCACTTT.

The rearrangement uses TRBV7-2 and TRBJ2-5; D perhaps matches TRBD1 (5 bases). Trimming shortened V by 5 bases and J by 2 bases, and 9 bases separated the two germline ends. This CDR3 has 13 residues. CDR1 SGHTA and CDR2 FQGNSA come from the germline V gene. CDR3 DNA: TGTGCCAGCAGCGCGAGACAGCAAGAGACCCAGTACTTC. Amino acid sequence: CASSARQQETQYF. The whole variable domain, filled in from reference TRBV7-2 and TRBJ2-5, reads GAGVSQSPSNKVTEKGKDVELRCDPISGHTALYWYRQSLGQGLEFLIYFQGNSAPDKSGLPSDRFSAERTGGSVSTLTIQRTQQEDSAVYLCASSARQQETQYFGPGTRLLVL.